This T cell receptor beta chain was sequenced for a study of cytomegalovirus exposure and HLA in healthy donors. Overall study results and limits: High sensitivity and specificity were reportedly achieved when the classifier diagnosed cytomegalovirus status. In vitro testing confirmed a few CMV-associated chains as specific for CMV antigens. Associated with cytomegalovirus, according to the listing, were around 170 TCR beta chains.

Repertoires were generated with immunoSEQ multiplex PCR, while TCRdb's copy carries only in-frame clones and drops some. The sample holds 90,000 to 130,000 clones, roughly 90% seen once. The V gene lost 6 bases and the J gene lost 4 bases, with 13 bases spanning the gap. The CDR3 contains 14 residues. The V gene's germline CDR1 is MDHEN and CDR2 SYDVKM. Points on this clone: The antigen remains undetermined.

The origin of this receptor is a woman in her twenties or thirties in good health and CMV-seropositive. The chain employs TRBV28 and TRBJ1-3; D remains unclear. Sequenced: PBMCs. The CDR3 region has the DNA TGTGCCAGCAGCCCTAAATATCGGGGAAACACCATATATTTT. Encoded protein: CASSPKYRGNTIYF.